The 25 T cell receptor beta chains below all came from one sample that was sequenced in a study of T cell repertoires in cytomegalovirus infection. Their cognate antigens are unknown. TCRdb ran MiXCR on the reads and lists one entry per CDR3 protein. The sample has about 890,000 distinct CDR3 sequences; around 29% are singletons. The sequences come from cultured CD8+ T cells from PBMCs, collected from culture after CMV antigen stimulation. These receptors all come from a human donor in good health (CMV status not recorded). Some clones in this sample may be carry-over from other donors' samples.

The chain combines TRBV18 with TRBJ2-7; TRBD2 agrees at 7 bases. The germline CDR1 and CDR2 sequences are KGHSH and LQKENI. The CDR3 loop spans 13 amino acids. V shed 6 bases, J shed 5 bases, and the junction held 7 bases outside the gene matches. CDR3 in DNA: TGTGCCAGCTCTTTGACTAGCAAGAACGAGCAGTACGTC. It codes for CASSLTSKNEQYV.

This clonotype appeared a few times. The V gene is TRBV4-1, the J gene TRBJ2-7; 10 bases line up with TRBD1. The germline gives CDR1 MGHRA, CDR2 YSYEKL. The CDR3 extends over 16 amino acids. The V gene end was trimmed by 1 base and the J gene end by 2 bases; junction bases not matched to a gene: 5. CDR3 amino acids: CASSQGAGQGAYEQYF. The CDR3 DNA reads TGCGCCAGCAGCCAAGGGGCCGGACAGGGGGCCTACGAGCAGTACTTC.

The rearrangement links TRBV27 to TRBJ2-5; TRBD2 might be the D (6 bases). The CDR3 totals 13 residues. V was trimmed by 3 bases and J by 4 bases, leaving 9 bases between them. Germline CDR1 MNHEY, CDR2 SMNVEV (reference sequence). The CDR3 DNA reads as TGTGCCAGCAGTTTGACTAGTGGAGAGACCCAGTACTTC. Translation gives CASSLTSGETQYF.

This clonotype was recorded a few times. The chain couples TRBV25-1 to TRBJ1-3; D might be TRBD1 (5 bases). Germline lookup yields CDR1 MGHDK and CDR2 SYGVNS. The CDR3 totals 18 residues. Trimming cost V 2 bases and J 0 bases, with 17 bases left between them. The CDR3 region has the DNA TGTGCCAGCAGTGAAATGGCCTCGGGACGGCCCTCTGGAAACACCATATATTTT. This translates into CASSEMASGRPSGNTIYF.

There are many counts of this clonotype. The rearrangement links TRBV7-8 to TRBJ2-7, with D uncertain. Germline V gives CDR1 SGHVS, CDR2 FQNEAQ. Trimming cost V 0 bases and J 2 bases, with 8 bases left between them. This CDR3 spans 14 amino acids. CDR3: CASSLAGPTYEQYV. As DNA, the CDR3 is TGTGCCAGCAGCTTAGCAGGGCCCACCTACGAGCAGTACGTC.

This clonotype was observed many times. The rearrangement links TRBV7-8 to TRBJ2-7; D gene ambiguous. Germline assignment: CDR1 SGHVS and CDR2 FQNEAQ. V was clipped by 2 bases and J by 3 bases, with 17 bases between them. The CDR3 is made up of 16 amino acids. This CDR3 is CASSLMVAGVVYEQYF. DNA of the CDR3: TGTGCCAGCAGCTTAATGGTAGCTGGGGTTGTCTACGAGCAGTACTTC.

This rearrangement joins TRBV20-1 to TRBJ2-5, with a tentative D call TRBD2 (5 bases). With 2 bases removed from V and 1 base from J, the gap between germline ends came to 14 bases. Looked up from germline, CDR1 is DFQATT and CDR2 is SNEGSKA (reference sequence). This CDR3 is built from 15 residues. The CDR3 region is CSARPGRDLQETQYF. The CDR3 region has the DNA TGCAGTGCTAGACCCGGCCGGGATCTCCAAGAGACCCAGTACTTC.

The V gene is TRBV12-3 or TRBV12-4, the J gene TRBJ2-1; 7 nucleotides line up with TRBD2. CDR3 length: 14 amino acids. The V segment lost 6 bases and the J segment 8 bases; nucleotides outside the gene matches: 10. CDR3 sequence (DNA): TGTGCCAGCAGCTTTGGACTAGTAGGCGATGAGCAGTTCTTC. This encodes CASSFGLVGDEQFF.

This clonotype turned up a few times. The rearrangement joins TRBV6-2 or TRBV6-3 to TRBJ2-7; weak D call: TRBD2 (6 bases). Per germline, CDR1 MNHEY and CDR2 SVGEGT. Trimming removed 6 bases at V and 0 bases at J, with 15 bases between. CDR3 length equals 15 residues. The CDR3 nucleotides are TGTGCCAGCAGGCCTGGGGGGAGATCCTCCTACGAGCAGTACGTC. It specifies CASRPGGRSSYEQYV.

The chain recombines TRBV19 with TRBJ2-5; no clear D gene. Germline V gene lookup returns CDR1 LNHDA and CDR2 SQIVND (reference sequence). CDR3 length: 14 residues. V shed 3 bases and J shed 1 base, with 9 bases lying between them. CDR3 coding DNA: TGTGCCAGTAGTATCTACGACGGCCAAGAGACCCAGTACTTC. This translates into CASSIYDGQETQYF.

There are a few counts of this clonotype. The chain uses TRBV4-1 and TRBJ2-3; D unresolved. The V gene lost 4 bases and the J gene lost 0 bases, with 8 bases spanning the gap. Germline V gene data show CDR1 as MGHRA and CDR2 as YSYEKL. CDR3 length: 14 residues. For the CDR3, the DNA is TGCGCCAGCAGCCCTTATATTAGCACAGATACGCAGTATTTT. Amino acid sequence: CASSPYISTDTQYF.

This clonotype has just a few counts. This chain uses TRBV28 with TRBJ1-4; 9 bases line up with TRBD1. There are 16 residues in the CDR3. V trimming: 6 bases; J trimming: 2 bases; junction bases outside the gene matches: 7. CDR1 and CDR2 (germline): MDHEN, SYDVKM. CDR3 sequence: CASSPDRGGTNEKLFF. The CDR3 bases are TGTGCCAGCAGCCCGGACAGGGGAGGTACTAATGAAAAACTGTTTTTT.

This clonotype came up a few times. The chain couples TRBV27 to TRBJ2-3; 7 bases line up with TRBD1. With 6 bases clipped from V and 2 bases from J, the junction kept 8 bases outside the gene matches. Germline V gene lookup returns CDR1 MNHEY and CDR2 SMNVEV (reference sequence). This CDR3 has 15 residues. The chain's CDR3 is CASSPGTVITDTQYF. DNA of the CDR3: TGTGCCAGCAGCCCCGGGACAGTGATCACAGATACGCAGTATTTT.

This clonotype was seen just once. V gene TRBV7-3 combines with J gene TRBJ2-5, with TRBD2 matching over 7 bases. There are 15 residues in the CDR3. Germline lookup yields CDR1 SGHTA and CDR2 FQGTGA. Trimming cost V 2 bases and J 5 bases; bases outside gene matches: 8. Here the CDR3 reads CASSLGGGSLETQYF. In nucleotides, the CDR3 is TGTGCCAGCAGCTTAGGGGGGGGGTCTCTTGAGACCCAGTACTTC.

This clonotype occurred many times. The chain combines TRBV7-8 with TRBJ2-1; D is uncertain. CDR1 is SGHVS and CDR2 is FQNEAQ in the germline V gene. This CDR3 is 15 amino acids long. V was cut by 3 bases and J by 4 bases, with 13 bases left in between. CDR3 sequence reads: CASSLGSGGYNEQFF. The CDR3 nucleotides are TGTGCCAGCAGCTTGGGGTCCGGCGGATACAATGAGCAGTTCTTC.

V is TRBV11-3 and J is TRBJ2-1, with 7 bases lining up with TRBD1. Germline V gives CDR1 SGHNT, CDR2 YENEEA. V was clipped by 5 bases and J by 3 bases; unmatched bases: 7. The CDR3 sequence is 15 residues long. CDR3 coding DNA: TGTGCCAGCAGCCGGGGACAGCGGAACTACAATGAGCAGTTCTTC. Residues: CASSRGQRNYNEQFF.

As to this clonotype: One base away lies a much larger clone, so this may be a sequencing read error. The J gene is TRBJ1-1, the V gene TRBV7-2, with TRBD1 as a possible D gene (5 bases). Per germline, CDR1 SGHTA and CDR2 FQGNSA. Trimming took off 1 base at V and 0 bases at J, with 15 bases between the two ends. This CDR3 spans 17 amino acids. The CDR3: CASSLGTQRYMNTEAFF. DNA of the CDR3: TGTGCCAGCAGCTTAGGGACACAGAGATACATGAACACTGAAGCTTTCTTT.

This chain connects TRBV2 to TRBJ1-2; 8 bases agree with TRBD1. The CDR3 is 11 amino acids. From germline, CDR1 is SNHLY and CDR2 FYNNEI. Losses at the gene ends were 6 bases for V and 8 bases for J; bases not matched to a gene: 2. The CDR3 nucleotides read TGTGCCAGCAGGACAGGGGAGGGCTACACCTTC. It translates to CASRTGEGYTF.

This chain links TRBV6-6 with TRBJ2-1; D is perhaps TRBD2 (5 bases). Germline V gives CDR1 MNHNY, CDR2 SVGAGI (reference sequence). Trimming stripped 7 bases from V and 0 bases from J, with 13 bases between. There are 15 residues in the CDR3. The CDR3 nucleotides read TGTGCCAGCATTCCTAGCTCCAGCTCCTACAATGAGCAGTTCTTC. Protein product: CASIPSSSSYNEQFF.

This chain uses TRBV7-8 with TRBJ1-1; D is unresolved. This CDR3 spans 13 amino acids. Looked up from germline, CDR1 is SGHVS and CDR2 is FQNEAQ. Trimming shortened V by 5 bases and J by 3 bases, and 10 bases separated the two germline ends. Here the CDR3 DNA reads TGTGCCAGCAGCGTAGGTTCCCACACTGAAGCTTTCTTT. As protein: CASSVGSHTEAFF.

This clonotype turned up a few times. The chain carries TRBV6-5 and TRBJ2-2; D gene ambiguous. The germline V gene has CDR1 MNHEY and CDR2 SVGAGI. The CDR3 spans 20 residues. The V gene lost 0 bases and the J gene lost 2 bases, with 22 bases spanning the gap. CDR3 amino acids: CASSYSIRYETPANTGELFF. The DNA for the CDR3 is TGTGCCAGCAGTTACTCGATTCGGTACGAGACTCCAGCCAACACCGGGGAGCTGTTTTTT.

The chain uses TRBV20-1 and TRBJ1-5; D is unresolved. The CDR3 covers 13 residues. The germline V and J ends were trimmed by 6 bases and 3 bases, with 12 bases remaining between them. Looked up from germline, CDR1 is DFQATT and CDR2 is SNEGSKA (reference sequence). In DNA, the CDR3 is TGCAGTGCATGGAGCGGGGACAATCAGCCCCAGCATTTT. Translating gives CSAWSGDNQPQHF.

The chain combines TRBV15 with TRBJ1-2; no clear D gene. Trimming took off 5 bases at V and 7 bases at J, with 17 bases between the two ends. This CDR3 region has 14 residues. Germline lookup yields CDR1 LNHNV and CDR2 YYDKDF (reference sequence). The DNA of the CDR3 is TGTGCCACCAGCGGCACGGTAGTTGGGCTTGGCTACACCTTC. Translated: CATSGTVVGLGYTF.

With respect to this clonotype: One end of the junction does not line up with germline, which may come from a read error. This chain connects TRBV7-6 to TRBJ1-5; no reliable D call. CDR3 size: 13 residues. CDR1 and CDR2 (germline): SGHVS, FNYEAQ. CDR3 residues: CARSLALYQPQHF. Written as DNA, the CDR3 is TGTGCCAGGAGCTTAGCATTATATCAGCCCCAGCATTTT.

The CDR3 region is CASSLADRWYEQYF. The CDR3 DNA reads as TGTGCCAGCAGCCTAGCTGACCGTTGGTACGAGCAGTACTTC. The genes are TRBV14 and TRBJ2-7; the D is unclear. Germline lookup yields CDR1 SGHDN and CDR2 FVKESK. The V and J ends lost 4 bases and 4 bases respectively, with 14 bases between them. The CDR3 consists of 14 residues.